This TCR beta chain was obtained from a study of early T cells in non-severe SARS-CoV-2 infection. TCRdb passed the 5' RACE reads through MiXCR, listing each CDR3 protein once. Among approximately 77,000 distinct CDR3 sequences listed, 12% were seen once. This TCR came from an adult who was a healthcare worker with PCR-confirmed SARS-CoV-2 infection or an uninfected control (not recorded which). The donor label of this sample is uncertain. Sample: whole blood, taken at baseline.

CDR3 DNA sequence: TGTGCCAGCAGTGACCGAAGAGGCAATCAGCCCCAGCATTTT. This gives the protein CASSDRRGNQPQHF. This chain connects TRBV2 to TRBJ1-5, with D hard to call. V lost 3 bases and J lost 2, with 8 bases in between. Germline loops: CDR1 SNHLY, CDR2 FYNNEI. The CDR3 totals 14 residues.